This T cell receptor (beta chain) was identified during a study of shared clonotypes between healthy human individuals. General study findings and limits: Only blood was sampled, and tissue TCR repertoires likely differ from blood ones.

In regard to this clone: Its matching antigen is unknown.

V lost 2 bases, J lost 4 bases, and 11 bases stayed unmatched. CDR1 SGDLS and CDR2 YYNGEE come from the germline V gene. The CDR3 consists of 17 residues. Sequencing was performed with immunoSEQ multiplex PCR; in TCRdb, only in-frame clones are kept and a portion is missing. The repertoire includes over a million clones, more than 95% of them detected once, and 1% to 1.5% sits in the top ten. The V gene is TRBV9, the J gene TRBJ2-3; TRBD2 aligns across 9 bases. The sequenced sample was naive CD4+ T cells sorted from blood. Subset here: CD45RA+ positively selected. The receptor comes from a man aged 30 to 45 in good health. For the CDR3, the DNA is TGTGCCAGCAGCGTTCCCCTCCAGACTAGCGGTGCAGATACGCAGTATTTT. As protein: CASSVPLQTSGADTQYF.